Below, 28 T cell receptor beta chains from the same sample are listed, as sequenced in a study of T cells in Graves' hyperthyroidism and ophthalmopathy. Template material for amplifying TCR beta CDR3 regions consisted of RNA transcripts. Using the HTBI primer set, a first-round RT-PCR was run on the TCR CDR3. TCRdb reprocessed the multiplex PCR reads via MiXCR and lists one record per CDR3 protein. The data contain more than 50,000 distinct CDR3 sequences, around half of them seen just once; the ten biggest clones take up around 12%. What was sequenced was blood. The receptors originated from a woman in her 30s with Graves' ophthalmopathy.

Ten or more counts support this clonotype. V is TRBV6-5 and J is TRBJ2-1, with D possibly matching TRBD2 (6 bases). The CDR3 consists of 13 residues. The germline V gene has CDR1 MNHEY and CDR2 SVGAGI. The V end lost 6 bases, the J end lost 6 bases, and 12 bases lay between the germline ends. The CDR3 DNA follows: TGTGCCAGCAGACTCCGGGACTTCAATGAGCAGTTCTTC. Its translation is CASRLRDFNEQFF.

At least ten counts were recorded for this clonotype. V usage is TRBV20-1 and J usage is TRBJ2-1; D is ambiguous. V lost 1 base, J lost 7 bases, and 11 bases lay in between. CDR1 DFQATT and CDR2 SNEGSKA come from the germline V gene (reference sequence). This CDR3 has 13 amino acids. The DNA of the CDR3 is TGCAGTGCTAGAGTTACCGTGGGGAATGAGCAGTTCTTC. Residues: CSARVTVGNEQFF.

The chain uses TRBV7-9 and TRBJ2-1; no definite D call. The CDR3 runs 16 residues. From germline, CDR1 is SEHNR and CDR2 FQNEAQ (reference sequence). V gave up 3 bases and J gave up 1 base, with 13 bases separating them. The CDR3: CASSLPLTRSYNEQFF. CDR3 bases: TGTGCCAGCAGCTTGCCGCTAACGAGGTCCTACAATGAGCAGTTCTTC. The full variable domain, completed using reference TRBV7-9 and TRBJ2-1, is DTGVSQNPRHKITKRGQNVTFRCDPISEHNRLYWYRQTLGQGPEFLTYFQNEAQLEKSRLLSDRFSAERPKGSFSTLEIQRTEQGDSAMYLCASSLPLTRSYNEQFFGPGTRLTVL.

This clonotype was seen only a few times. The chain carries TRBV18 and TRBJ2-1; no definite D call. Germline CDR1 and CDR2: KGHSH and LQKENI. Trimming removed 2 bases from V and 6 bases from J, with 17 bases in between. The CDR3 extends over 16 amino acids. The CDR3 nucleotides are TGTGCCAGCTCACCATTAGTGACACCGGCCTCCAATGAGCAGTTCTTC. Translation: CASSPLVTPASNEQFF.

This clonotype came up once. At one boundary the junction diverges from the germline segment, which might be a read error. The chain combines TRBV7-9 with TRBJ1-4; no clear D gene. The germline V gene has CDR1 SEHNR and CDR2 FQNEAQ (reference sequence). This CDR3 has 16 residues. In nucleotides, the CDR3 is TGTGCCAGCAGCTTAGGCAGCGGGCGGGCTAATGAAAAACTGTTCTTT. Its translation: CASSLGSGRANEKLFF.

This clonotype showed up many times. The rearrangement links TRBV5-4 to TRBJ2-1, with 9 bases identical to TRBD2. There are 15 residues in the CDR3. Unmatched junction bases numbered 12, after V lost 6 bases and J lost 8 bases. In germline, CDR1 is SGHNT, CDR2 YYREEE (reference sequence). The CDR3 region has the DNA TGTGCCAGCACCCTCTTAGCGGGAGCCGGGGATGAGCAGTTCTTC. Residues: CASTLLAGAGDEQFF.

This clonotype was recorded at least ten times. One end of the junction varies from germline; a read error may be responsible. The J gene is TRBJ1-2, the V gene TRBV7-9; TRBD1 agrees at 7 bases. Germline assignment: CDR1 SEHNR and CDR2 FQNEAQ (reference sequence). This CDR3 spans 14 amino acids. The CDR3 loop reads CASSAGTALNGYTF. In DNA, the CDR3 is TGCGCCAGCAGTGCCGGGACAGCGCTCAATGGCTACACCTTC.

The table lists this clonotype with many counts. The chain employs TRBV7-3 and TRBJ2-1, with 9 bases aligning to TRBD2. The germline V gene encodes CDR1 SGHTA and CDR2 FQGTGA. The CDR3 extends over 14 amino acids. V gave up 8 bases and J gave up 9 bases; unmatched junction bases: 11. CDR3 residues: CASAPGLAEGEQFF. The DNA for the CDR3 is TGTGCCAGCGCTCCGGGACTAGCTGAGGGTGAGCAGTTCTTC.

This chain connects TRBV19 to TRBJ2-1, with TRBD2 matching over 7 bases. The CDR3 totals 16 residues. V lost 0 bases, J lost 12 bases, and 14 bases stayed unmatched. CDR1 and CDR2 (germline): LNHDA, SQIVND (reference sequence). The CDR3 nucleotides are TGTGCCAGTAGTATAGAACCGGGAGGACGAACAGATACGCAGTTCTTC. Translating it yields CASSIEPGGRTDTQFF.

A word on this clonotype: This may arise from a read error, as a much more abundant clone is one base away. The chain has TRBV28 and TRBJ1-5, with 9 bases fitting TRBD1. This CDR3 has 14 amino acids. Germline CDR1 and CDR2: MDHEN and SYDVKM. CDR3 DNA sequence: TGTGGCAGCAGAGATACAGGGGGCAGTCAGCCCCAGCATTTT. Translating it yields CGSRDTGGSQPQHF.

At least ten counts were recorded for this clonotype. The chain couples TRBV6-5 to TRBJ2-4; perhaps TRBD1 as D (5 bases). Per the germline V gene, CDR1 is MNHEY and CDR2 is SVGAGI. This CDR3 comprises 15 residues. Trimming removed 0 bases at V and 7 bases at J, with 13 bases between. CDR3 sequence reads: CASSYSGQGLNIQYF. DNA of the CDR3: TGTGCCAGCAGTTACTCTGGGCAGGGCCTGAACATTCAGTACTTC.

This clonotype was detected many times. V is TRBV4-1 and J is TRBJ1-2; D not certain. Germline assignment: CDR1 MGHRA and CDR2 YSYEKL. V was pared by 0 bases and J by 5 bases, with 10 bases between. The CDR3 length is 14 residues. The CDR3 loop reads CASSQEPGFYGYTF. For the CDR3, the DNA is TGCGCCAGCAGCCAAGAGCCAGGTTTTTATGGCTACACCTTC.

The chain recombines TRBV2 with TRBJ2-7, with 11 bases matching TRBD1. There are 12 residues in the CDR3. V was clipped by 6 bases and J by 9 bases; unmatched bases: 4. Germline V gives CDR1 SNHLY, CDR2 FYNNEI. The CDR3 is CASRPGQGVQYF. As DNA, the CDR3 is TGTGCCAGCAGACCGGGACAGGGGGTGCAGTACTTC.

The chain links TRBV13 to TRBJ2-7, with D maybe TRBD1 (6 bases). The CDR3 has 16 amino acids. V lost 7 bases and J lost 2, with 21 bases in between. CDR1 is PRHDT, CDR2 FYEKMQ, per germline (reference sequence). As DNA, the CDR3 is TGTGCCAGCAACTCCCGGACAGAACCACTCGCCTACGAGCAGTACTTC. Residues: CASNSRTEPLAYEQYF.

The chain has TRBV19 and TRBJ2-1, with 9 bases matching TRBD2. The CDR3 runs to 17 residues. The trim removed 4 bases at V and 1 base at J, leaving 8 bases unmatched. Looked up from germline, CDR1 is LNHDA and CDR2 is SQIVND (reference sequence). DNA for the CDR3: TGTGCCAGTAGTAGGAGGAGCGGGAGGCCTTCCTACAATGAGCAGTTCTTC. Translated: CASSRRSGRPSYNEQFF.

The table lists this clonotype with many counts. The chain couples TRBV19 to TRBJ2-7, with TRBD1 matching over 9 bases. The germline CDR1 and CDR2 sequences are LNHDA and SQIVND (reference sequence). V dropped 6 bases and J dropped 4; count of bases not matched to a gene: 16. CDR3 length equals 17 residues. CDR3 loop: CASSKTRGTGLPYEQYF. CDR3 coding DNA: TGTGCCAGTAGCAAAACCCGAGGGACAGGGCTTCCGTACGAGCAGTACTTC.

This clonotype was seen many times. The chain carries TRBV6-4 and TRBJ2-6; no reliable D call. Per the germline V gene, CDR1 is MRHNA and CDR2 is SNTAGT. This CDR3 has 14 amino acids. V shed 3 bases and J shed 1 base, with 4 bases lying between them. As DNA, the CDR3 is TGTGCCAGCAGTGATGGGTCTGGGGCCAACGTCCTGACTTTC. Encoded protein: CASSDGSGANVLTF.

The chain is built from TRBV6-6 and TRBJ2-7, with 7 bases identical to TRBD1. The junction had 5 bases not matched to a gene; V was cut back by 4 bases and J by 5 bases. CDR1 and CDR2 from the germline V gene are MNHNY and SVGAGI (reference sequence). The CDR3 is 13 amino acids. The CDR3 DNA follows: TGTGCCAGCAGTTCCGACAGGGCCAACGAGCAGTACTTC. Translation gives CASSSDRANEQYF.

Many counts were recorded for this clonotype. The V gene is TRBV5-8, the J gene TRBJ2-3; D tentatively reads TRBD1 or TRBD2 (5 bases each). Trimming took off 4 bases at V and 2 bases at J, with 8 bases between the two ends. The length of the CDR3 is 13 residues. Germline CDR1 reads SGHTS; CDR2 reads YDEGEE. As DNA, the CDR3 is TGTGCCAGCAGCCCAGGGACCACAGATACGCAGTATTTT. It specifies CASSPGTTDTQYF.

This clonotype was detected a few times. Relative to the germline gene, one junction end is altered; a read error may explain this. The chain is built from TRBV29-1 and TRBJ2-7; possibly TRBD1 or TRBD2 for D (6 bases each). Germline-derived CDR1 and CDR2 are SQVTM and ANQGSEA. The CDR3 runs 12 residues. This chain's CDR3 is CSVGGDRNEQCF. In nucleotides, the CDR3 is TGCAGCGTGGGGGGAGACAGGAACGAGCAGTGCTTC.

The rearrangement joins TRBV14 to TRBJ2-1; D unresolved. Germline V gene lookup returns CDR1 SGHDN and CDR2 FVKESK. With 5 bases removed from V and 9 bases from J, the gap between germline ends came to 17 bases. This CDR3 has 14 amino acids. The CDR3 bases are TGTGCCAGCAGCTCACGCGCCTCTACGCCTGAGCAGTTCTTC. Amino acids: CASSSRASTPEQFF.

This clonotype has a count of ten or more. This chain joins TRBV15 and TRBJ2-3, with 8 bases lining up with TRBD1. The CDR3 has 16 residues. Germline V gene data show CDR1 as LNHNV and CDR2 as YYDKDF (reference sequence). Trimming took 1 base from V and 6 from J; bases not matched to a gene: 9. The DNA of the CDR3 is TGTGCCACCAGCAGAGGCAACGGACAGGGAGGCGATACGCAGTATTTT. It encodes CATSRGNGQGGDTQYF.

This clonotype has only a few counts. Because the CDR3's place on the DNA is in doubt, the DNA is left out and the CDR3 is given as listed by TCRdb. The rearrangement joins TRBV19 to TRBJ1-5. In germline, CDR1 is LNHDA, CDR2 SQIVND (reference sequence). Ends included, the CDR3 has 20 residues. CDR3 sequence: CASSQSRTEKLFFGSGTQHF.

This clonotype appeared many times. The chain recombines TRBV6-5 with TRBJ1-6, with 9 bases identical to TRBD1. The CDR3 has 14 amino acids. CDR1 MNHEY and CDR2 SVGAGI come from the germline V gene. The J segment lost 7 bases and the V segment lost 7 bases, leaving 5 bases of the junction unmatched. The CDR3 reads CASTDGQGNSPLHF. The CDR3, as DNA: TGTGCCAGCACGGATGGACAGGGGAATTCACCCCTCCACTTT.

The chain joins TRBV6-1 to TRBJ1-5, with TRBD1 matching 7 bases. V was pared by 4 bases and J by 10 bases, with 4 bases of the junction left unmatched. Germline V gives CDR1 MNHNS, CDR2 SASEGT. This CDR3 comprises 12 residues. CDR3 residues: CASSVQGEPQHF. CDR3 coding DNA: TGTGCCAGCAGTGTTCAGGGGGAACCCCAGCATTTT.

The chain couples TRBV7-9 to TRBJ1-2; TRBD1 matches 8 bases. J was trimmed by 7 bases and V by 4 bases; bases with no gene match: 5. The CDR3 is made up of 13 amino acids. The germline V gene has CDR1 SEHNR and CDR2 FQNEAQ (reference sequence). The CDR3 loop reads CASSWQGAGGYTF. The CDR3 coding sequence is TGTGCCAGCAGCTGGCAGGGGGCCGGTGGCTACACCTTC.

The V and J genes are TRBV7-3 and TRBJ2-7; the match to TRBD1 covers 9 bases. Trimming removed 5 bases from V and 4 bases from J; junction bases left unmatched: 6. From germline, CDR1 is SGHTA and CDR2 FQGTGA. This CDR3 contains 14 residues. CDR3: CASSRTTGGYEQYF. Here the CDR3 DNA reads TGTGCCAGCAGCCGAACGACAGGGGGGTACGAGCAGTACTTC.

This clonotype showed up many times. The CDR3 protein is CASSGDRVSYNEQFF. CDR3 DNA: TGTGCCAGCAGTGGGGACAGGGTTTCCTACAATGAGCAGTTCTTC. The chain links TRBV2 to TRBJ2-1; 9 nucleotides agree with TRBD1. Trimming removed 4 bases from V and 1 base from J; junction bases left unmatched: 2. Germline V gene data show CDR1 as SNHLY and CDR2 as FYNNEI. This CDR3 region has 15 residues.